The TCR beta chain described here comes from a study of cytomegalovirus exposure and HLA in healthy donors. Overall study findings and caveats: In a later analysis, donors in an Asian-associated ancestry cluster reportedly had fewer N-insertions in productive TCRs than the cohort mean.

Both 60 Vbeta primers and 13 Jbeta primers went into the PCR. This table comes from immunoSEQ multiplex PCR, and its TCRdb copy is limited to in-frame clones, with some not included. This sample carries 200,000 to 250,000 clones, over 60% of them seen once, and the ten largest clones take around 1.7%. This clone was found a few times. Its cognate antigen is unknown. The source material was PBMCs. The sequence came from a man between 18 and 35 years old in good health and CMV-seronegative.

In DNA form, the CDR3 reads TGTGCCAGCAGTGAAGCGCTTCAGGGAAGGGAAGCTTTCTTT. This gives the protein CASSEALQGREAFF. V usage is TRBV2 and J usage is TRBJ1-1; weak D call: TRBD1 (5 bases). CDR1 and CDR2 (germline): SNHLY, FYNNEI. The CDR3 is made up of 14 amino acids. The germline V and J ends were trimmed by 0 bases and 8 bases, with 13 bases remaining between them.